This passage covers 27 T cell receptor beta chains from one sample sequenced in a study of control samples from healthy donors and cancer patients. Profiling relied on immunoSEQ multiplex PCR, and the TCRdb table lists in-frame clones only, not all of them. Of about 180,000 clones in the sample, around 94% were seen once. Source material: blood. The source is a man aged 25 to 40 in good health.

V gene TRBV28 combines with J gene TRBJ1-1; no firm D call. The CDR3 consists of 13 residues. V lost 10 bases and J lost 2, with 14 bases in between. CDR1 and CDR2 from the germline V gene are MDHEN and SYDVKM. Written as DNA, the CDR3 is TGTGCCACCAGCCCCACAGAAAACACTGAAGCTTTCTTT. It translates to CATSPTENTEAFF.

The gene calls are TRBV27 and TRBJ1-5; unclear D gene. The CDR3 is made up of 12 amino acids. Looked up from germline, CDR1 is MNHEY and CDR2 is SMNVEV (reference sequence). Trimming took off 3 bases at V and 6 bases at J, with 6 bases between the two ends. The CDR3 loop reads CASSLLSQPQHF. In nucleotides, the CDR3 is TGTGCCAGCAGTTTGCTGAGTCAGCCCCAGCATTTT.

The chain employs TRBV19 and TRBJ2-3; 13 bases map to TRBD2. The CDR3 extends over 20 amino acids. Trimming took 6 bases from V and 1 from J; bases not matched to a gene: 16. Per germline, CDR1 LNHDA and CDR2 SQIVND (reference sequence). CDR3 amino acids: CASSPWSTSGRARGTDTQYF. In DNA, the CDR3 is TGTGCCAGTAGCCCGTGGTCAACTAGCGGGAGGGCCCGGGGCACAGATACGCAGTATTTT.

This clone was observed a handful of times. The chain carries TRBV30 and TRBJ1-2, with D unclear. V gave up 4 bases and J gave up 5 bases, with 11 bases separating them. This CDR3 comprises 12 residues. Germline V gene sequence: CDR1 GTSNPN, CDR2 SVGIG (reference sequence). The CDR3 is CAWNFSPYGYTF. The CDR3 DNA is TGTGCCTGGAATTTCTCCCCTTATGGCTACACCTTC.

With regard to this clone: Mismatch with germline at one junction end may stem from a read error. The DNA for the CDR3 is TGTGCCACTAGTGTCCTGGGGGCAGATACGCAGTATTTT. Encoded protein: CATSVLGADTQYF. The J gene is TRBJ2-3, the V gene TRBV19; D might be TRBD1 or TRBD2, each matching 5 bases. The CDR3 covers 13 residues. CDR1 and CDR2 (germline): LNHDA, SQIVND (reference sequence).

The chain couples TRBV6-1 to TRBJ2-3; no firm D call. Deletions cut 1 base from V and 3 bases from J, with 11 bases between. Looked up from germline, CDR1 is MNHNS and CDR2 is SASEGT. CDR3 length: 15 amino acids. DNA for the CDR3: TGTGCCAGCAGTGAAGGTGGGATCGGGACAGATACGCAGTATTTT. It specifies CASSEGGIGTDTQYF.

The chain links TRBV25-1 to TRBJ1-2; perhaps TRBD1 as D (5 bases). CDR3 length: 14 residues. V was trimmed by 3 bases and J by 6 bases, leaving 14 bases between them. CDR1 and CDR2 from the germline V gene are MGHDK and SYGVNS. This chain's CDR3 is CASSDRLGLHGYTF. In DNA form, the CDR3 reads TGTGCCAGCAGTGATCGCTTGGGACTTCATGGCTACACCTTC.

V and J are TRBV25-1 and TRBJ1-6; no clear D. This CDR3 has 13 residues. CDR1 and CDR2 from the germline V gene are MGHDK and SYGVNS. The V end lost 1 base, the J end lost 7 bases, and 5 bases lay between the germline ends. CDR3 sequence (DNA): TGTGCCAGCAGTGAATTGGAAAATTCACCCCTCCACTTT. Encoded protein: CASSELENSPLHF.

The chain combines TRBV5-1 with TRBJ1-6; 8 nucleotides line up with TRBD1. CDR1 and CDR2 from the germline V gene are SGHRS and YFSETQ. The CDR3 loop spans 14 amino acids. With V trimmed by 4 bases and J by 10 bases, 7 bases remained unmatched. The CDR3 bases are TGCGCCAGCAGCCTGGTTACAGGGGGATCACCCCTCCACTTT. Residues: CASSLVTGGSPLHF.

The J gene is TRBJ2-3, the V gene TRBV9; 7 nucleotides align to TRBD2. The CDR3 length is 17 residues. Germline V lookup: CDR1 SGDLS, CDR2 YYNGEE. V shed 3 bases, J shed 3 bases, and the junction held 13 bases outside the gene matches. Written as DNA, the CDR3 is TGTGCCAGCAGCGGGGTCCCCATCTCGCGGGGGACAGATACGCAGTATTTT. Translating gives CASSGVPISRGTDTQYF.

This chain connects TRBV30 to TRBJ2-7, with 9 bases fitting TRBD1. This CDR3 is built from 14 residues. Losses at the gene ends were 2 bases for V and 9 bases for J; bases not matched to a gene: 11. Germline values: CDR1 GTSNPN, CDR2 SVGIG (reference sequence). CDR3 loop: CAWSPDIQGAVQYF. The CDR3 DNA is TGTGCCTGGAGTCCAGACATACAGGGGGCGGTGCAGTACTTC.

The chain has TRBV28 and TRBJ2-7; 8 positions agree with TRBD2. CDR1 and CDR2 (germline): MDHEN, SYDVKM. CDR3 size: 15 residues. With V trimmed by 6 bases and J by 4 bases, 11 bases remained unmatched. This chain's CDR3 is CASSRPGGASYEQYF. CDR3 DNA sequence: TGTGCCAGCAGCCGACCGGGGGGGGCCAGTTACGAGCAGTACTTC.

The chain joins TRBV5-8 to TRBJ1-1; TRBD1 might be the D (5 bases). Germline V gene lookup returns CDR1 SGHTS and CDR2 YDEGEE. Between the trimmed V and J ends, which lost 5 bases and 1 base, there was a span of 24 bases. This CDR3 region has 18 residues. CDR3 protein: CASSRGVRRTDSNTEAFF. The CDR3 region has the DNA TGTGCCAGCAGTCGGGGGGTTCGGAGGACCGACTCGAACACTGAAGCTTTCTTT.

The rearrangement joins TRBV6-5 to TRBJ1-1; D is uncertain. From germline, CDR1 is MNHEY and CDR2 SVGAGI. CDR3 length equals 10 residues. The V and J ends lost 7 bases and 13 bases respectively, with 13 bases between them. The CDR3, as DNA: TGTGCCAGCACCTCCCCTCGGGATTTCTTT. It is translated as CASTSPRDFF.

The table lists this clone with a count of one. The J gene is TRBJ2-1, the V gene TRBV4-1; the D is unclear. Germline V gives CDR1 MGHRA, CDR2 YSYEKL. V was clipped by 4 bases and J by 6 bases, with 13 bases between them. This CDR3 contains 14 residues. The CDR3 sequence: CASSPIFRTNEQFF. DNA for the CDR3: TGCGCCAGCAGCCCGATTTTTAGAACCAATGAGCAGTTCTTC.

The chain links TRBV7-9 to TRBJ1-2; no clear D gene. V lost 2 bases, J lost 3 bases, and 13 bases lay in between. The CDR3 loop spans 15 amino acids. In germline, CDR1 is SEHNR, CDR2 FQNEAQ (reference sequence). The CDR3 is CASSLSVHLDYGYTF. CDR3 DNA: TGTGCCAGCAGCTTATCCGTTCATCTCGACTATGGCTACACCTTC.

The chain uses TRBV12-5 and TRBJ1-5; D is unresolved. The V gene lost 6 bases and the J gene lost 3 bases, with 9 bases spanning the gap. Germline assignment: CDR1 LGHNT and CDR2 FRNRAP. The CDR3 runs 13 residues. The CDR3 DNA is TGTGCTAGTGGGCGGATTTTCAATCAGCCCCAGCATTTT. As protein: CASGRIFNQPQHF.

The chain joins TRBV28 to TRBJ2-7; D call uncertain. The CDR3 contains 14 residues. Germline-derived CDR1 and CDR2 are MDHEN and SYDVKM. Deletions cut 8 bases from V and 4 bases from J, with 18 bases between. The CDR3 here is CASWSVSLKYEQYF. Here the CDR3 DNA reads TGTGCCAGCTGGTCGGTCAGTCTCAAATACGAGCAGTACTTC.

The rearrangement links TRBV5-4 to TRBJ2-4; weak D call: TRBD2 (5 bases). Per the germline V gene, CDR1 is SGHNT and CDR2 is YYREEE (reference sequence). V was pared by 2 bases and J by 2 bases, with 11 bases between. CDR3 length equals 15 residues. The CDR3 DNA follows: TGTGCCAGCAGCTTTGGTAGCGAGACCAAAAACATTCAGTACTTC. Translated: CASSFGSETKNIQYF.

V usage is TRBV6-5 and J usage is TRBJ1-5, with TRBD1 matching 9 bases. The germline V gene has CDR1 MNHEY and CDR2 SVGAGI. The V segment lost 6 bases and the J segment 4 bases; nucleotides outside the gene matches: 7. The CDR3 is 15 amino acids. The CDR3 coding sequence is TGTGCCAGCAGCCTCGACAGGGGGGGGAATCAGCCCCAGCATTTT. Residues: CASSLDRGGNQPQHF.

The rearrangement links TRBV24-1 to TRBJ2-2, with 11 bases matching TRBD1. V was pared by 11 bases and J by 6 bases, with 13 bases of the junction left unmatched. The germline CDR1 and CDR2 sequences are KGHDR and SFDVKD. The CDR3 sequence is 16 residues long. The chain's CDR3 is CAIRTGGWNQPGELFF. The DNA of the CDR3 is TGTGCCATACGGACAGGGGGCTGGAATCAACCCGGGGAGCTGTTTTTT.

This chain connects TRBV3-1 (or the pseudogene TRBV3-2) to TRBJ1-2; perhaps TRBD1 as D (5 bases). The germline CDR1 and CDR2 sequences are LGHDT and YNNKEL (reference sequence). This CDR3 contains 13 residues. V was trimmed by 5 bases and J by 6 bases, leaving 13 bases between them. The CDR3 DNA is TGTGCCAGCAGCGTCGGGACGAGTGATGGCTACACCTTC. The encoded protein is CASSVGTSDGYTF.

The V and J genes are TRBV28 and TRBJ2-7, with 7 bases lining up with TRBD2. Germline V gives CDR1 MDHEN, CDR2 SYDVKM. The CDR3 spans 14 residues. The V and J ends lost 6 bases and 3 bases, in that order; junction bases with no gene match: 8. The DNA for the CDR3 is TGTGCCAGCAGGAACCCGGGACTACACTACGAGCAGTACTTC. Residues: CASRNPGLHYEQYF.

This chain uses TRBV4-3 with TRBJ1-3; D is uncertain. Per germline, CDR1 LGHNA and CDR2 YSLEER. The CDR3 sequence is 17 residues long. Trimming stripped 0 bases from V and 2 bases from J, with 14 bases between. As DNA, the CDR3 is TGCGCCAGCAGCCAAGATACTCTGACAAGACCTGGAAACACCATATATTTT. It specifies CASSQDTLTRPGNTIYF.

This chain joins TRBV3-1 (or the pseudogene TRBV3-2) and TRBJ1-6, with 7 bases that match TRBD1. This CDR3 is built from 13 residues. V trimming: 3 bases; J trimming: 9 bases; junction bases outside the gene matches: 2. CDR1 and CDR2 (germline): LGHDT, YNNKEL (reference sequence). CDR3 in amino acids: CASSQQGGSPLHF. The CDR3 DNA follows: TGTGCCAGCAGCCAGCAGGGGGGTTCACCCCTCCACTTT.

In its sample, this clone was seen once. In DNA form, the CDR3 reads TGTGCCGACCCCGGGACAGGACAAAACTACGAGCAGTACTTC. Translating gives CADPGTGQNYEQYF. V and J are TRBV21-1 and TRBJ2-7; the table's D call of TRBD1 was not tested on the DNA. TRBV21-1 is classified as a pseudogene. The CDR3 is 14 residues long.

The chain employs TRBV5-1 and TRBJ2-5; D call uncertain. V was cut by 0 bases and J by 4 bases, with 4 bases left in between. Germline CDR1 reads SGHRS; CDR2 reads YFSETQ. CDR3 length: 12 residues. The CDR3 nucleotides are TGCGCCAGCAGCTTGGAACCAGAGACCCAGTACTTC. Translated, it gives CASSLEPETQYF.